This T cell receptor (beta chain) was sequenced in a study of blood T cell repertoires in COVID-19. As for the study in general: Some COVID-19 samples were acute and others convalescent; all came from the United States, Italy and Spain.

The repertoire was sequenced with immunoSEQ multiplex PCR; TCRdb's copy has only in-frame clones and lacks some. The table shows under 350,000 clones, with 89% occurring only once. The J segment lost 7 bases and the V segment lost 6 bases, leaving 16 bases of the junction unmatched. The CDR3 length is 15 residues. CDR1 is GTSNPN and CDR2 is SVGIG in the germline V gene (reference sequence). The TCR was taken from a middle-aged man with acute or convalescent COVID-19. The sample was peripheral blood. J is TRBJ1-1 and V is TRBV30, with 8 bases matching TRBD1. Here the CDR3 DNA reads TGTGCCTGCGCCGACAGGGGCCCACCTCTGATTGAAGCTTTCTTT. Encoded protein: CACADRGPPLIEAFF.